This T cell receptor beta chain was found in a study of blood T cell repertoires in COVID-19. This table comes from immunoSEQ multiplex PCR, and its TCRdb copy is limited to in-frame clones, with some not included. The sample shows about 15,000 clones, about 86% of them seen only once. In this sample, this clone turned up a few times. The CDR3 spans 14 residues. V lost 6 bases and J lost 3; bases outside the gene matches: 6. Per germline, CDR1 KGHSH and CDR2 LQKENI. Sequences were obtained from peripheral blood. V usage is TRBV18 and J usage is TRBJ2-5, with TRBD2 matching 8 bases. The source of this sequence is a human donor in a cohort sampled during active COVID-19. CDR3 sequence: CASSWRGEKETQYF. CDR3 sequence (DNA): TGTGCCAGCTCCTGGCGGGGGGAGAAAGAGACCCAGTACTTC.